The 32 T cell receptor gamma chains reported below all come from one sample, sequenced in a study of human gamma delta and Vdelta1 T cells (dated by TCRdb to the late 2010s). Libraries were built with PCR. TCRdb records Illumina MiSeq as the sequencer. TCRdb called clones anew from the public reads via CATT; matching DNA rows were later pooled. A total of 240 or so gamma-chain clones appear in this sample, about 10% of them only once. Under 30% of the sample is taken by the ten largest. Specimen: Vdelta1 gamma-delta T cells from blood. What the cell subset or site label conveys for this sample: Vd1+ T cells from peripheral blood. These TCRs come from a human donor in good health.

This clone is judged large. V gene TRGV2 combines with J gene TRGJP2. J gave up 3 bases and V 0 bases, and 4 bases lay outside the gene matches. The CDR3 is 15 amino acids. Germline loops: CDR1 EGSNGY, CDR2 YDSYNSKV. CDR3 protein: CATWDGLRSDWIKTF. DNA for the CDR3: TGTGCCACCTGGGACGGGCTCCGTAGTGATTGGATCAAGACGTTT.

The gene calls are TRGV3 and TRGJP2. The CDR3 sequence is 12 residues long. V was clipped by 0 bases and J by 11 bases; unmatched bases: 3. Germline loops: CDR1 VTNTFY, CDR2 YDVSTARD (reference sequence). CDR3 sequence: CATWDRGWIKTF. CDR3 bases: TGTGCCACCTGGGACAGGGGGTGGATCAAGACGTTT.

The gene calls are TRGV3 and TRGJP2. In germline, CDR1 is VTNTFY, CDR2 YDVSTARD (reference sequence). The CDR3 consists of 18 residues. V shed 0 bases and J 2 bases; nucleotides not matched to a gene: 12. The CDR3 loop reads CATWDRPIGKSSDWIKTF. The CDR3 region has the DNA TGTGCCACCTGGGACAGGCCGATTGGGAAAAGTAGTGATTGGATCAAGACGTTT.

This clone is termed large (0.1 to 1%). The rearrangement links TRGV3 to TRGJP2. Germline values: CDR1 VTNTFY, CDR2 YDVSTARD (reference sequence). V gave up 1 base and J gave up 0 bases; unmatched junction bases: 5. This CDR3 is 16 amino acids long. In nucleotides, the CDR3 is TGTGCCACCTGGGACAGCTTAGATAGTAGTGATTGGATCAAGACGTTT. The encoded protein is CATWDSLDSSDWIKTF.

This clone is judged large. The chain links TRGV3 to TRGJ1 or TRGJ2. Per germline, CDR1 VTNTFY and CDR2 YDVSTARD (reference sequence). The CDR3 covers 13 residues. J was trimmed by 3 bases and V by 3 bases; bases with no gene match: 5. CDR3 region: CATWDPPYYKKLF. The CDR3 DNA reads TGTGCCACCTGGGACCCGCCTTATTATAAGAAACTCTTT.

This clone was seen only a few times. The chain uses TRGV3 and TRGJP2. Trimming at V came to 0 bases and at J to 3 bases, leaving 7 bases not matched to a gene. This CDR3 is built from 16 residues. Germline V gene sequence: CDR1 VTNTFY, CDR2 YDVSTARD (reference sequence). Here the CDR3 DNA reads TGTGCCACCTGGGACAGGGGAGGAGGTAGTGATTGGATCAAGACGTTT. It specifies CATWDRGGGSDWIKTF.

By frequency in the sample, this clone is large. This chain uses TRGV3 with TRGJ1 or TRGJ2. Germline lookup yields CDR1 VTNTFY and CDR2 YDVSTARD (reference sequence). This CDR3 is 11 amino acids long. After removal of 2 bases from V and 5 bases from J, the junction contained 0 bases not matched to a gene. CDR3 sequence: CATWDNYKKLF. Written as DNA, the CDR3 is TGTGCCACCTGGGACAATTATAAGAAACTCTTT.

By sample share, this clone is large. V usage is TRGV4 and J usage is TRGJ1 or TRGJ2. V trimming: 0 bases; J trimming: 3 bases; junction bases outside the gene matches: 5. Germline-derived CDR1 and CDR2 are EGSTGY and YDSYTSSV. This CDR3 region has 14 residues. The CDR3 DNA sequence: TGTGCCACCTGGGATGGGCCGTCTTATTATAAGAAACTCTTT. Translated, it gives CATWDGPSYYKKLF.

J is TRGJP2 and V is TRGV4. With V trimmed by 4 bases and J by 8 bases, 13 bases remained unmatched. The CDR3 is made up of 15 amino acids. Germline-derived CDR1 and CDR2 are EGSTGY and YDSYTSSV. This chain's CDR3 is CATWDGHGGDWIKTF. The CDR3 DNA sequence: TGTGCCACCTGGGACGGGCACGGGGGCGATTGGATCAAGACGTTT.

This chain uses TRGV10 with TRGJP1. TRGV10 is noted as an ORF with a role that remains uncertain. After removal of 8 bases from V and 0 bases from J, the junction contained 13 bases not matched to a gene. The CDR3 consists of 17 residues. The chain's CDR3 is CAAWDHKNNTTGWFKIF. Here the CDR3 DNA reads TGTGCTGCGTGGGACCACAAAAACAATACCACTGGTTGGTTCAAGATATTT.

In its sample, this clone ranks as large. The genes are TRGV4 and TRGJP2. The junction had 4 bases not matched to a gene; V was cut back by 0 bases and J by 3 bases. CDR3 length: 15 amino acids. CDR1 is EGSTGY and CDR2 is YDSYTSSV in the germline V gene. The CDR3 is CATWDGPGSDWIKTF. In DNA form, the CDR3 reads TGTGCCACCTGGGATGGGCCGGGTAGTGATTGGATCAAGACGTTT.

The gene calls are TRGV2 and TRGJ1 or TRGJ2. The CDR3 has 14 amino acids. The germline V gene has CDR1 EGSNGY and CDR2 YDSYNSKV. V shed 0 bases, J shed 4 bases, and the junction held 6 bases outside the gene matches. In DNA, the CDR3 is TGTGCCACCTGGGACGGGCCAGGATATTATAAGAAACTCTTT. It codes for CATWDGPGYYKKLF.

In its sample, this clone is large. V and J are TRGV9 and TRGJ1 or TRGJ2. The CDR3 sequence is 13 residues long. V lost 2 bases to trimming and J lost 2 bases; unmatched junction nucleotides: 3. Germline CDR1 GITISATS, CDR2 ISYDGTV (reference sequence). CDR3 sequence (DNA): TGTGCCTTGTGGGAGGGCCATTATTATAAGAAACTCTTT. Translated, it gives CALWEGHYYKKLF.

This clone was seen more than once but under ten times. The V call is TRGV2, the J call TRGJ1 or TRGJ2. The CDR3 loop spans 12 amino acids. The germline V gene encodes CDR1 EGSNGY and CDR2 YDSYNSKV. Losses at the gene ends were 0 bases for V and 10 bases for J; bases not matched to a gene: 6. In DNA, the CDR3 is TGTGCCACCTGGGACGGGCCGAGGAAGAAACTCTTT. Translating it yields CATWDGPRKKLF.

This clone is labeled as large. This chain uses TRGV3 with TRGJP2. After removal of 0 bases from V and 9 bases from J, the junction contained 10 bases not matched to a gene. Germline assignment: CDR1 VTNTFY and CDR2 YDVSTARD (reference sequence). The CDR3 is 15 amino acids. CDR3 nucleotide sequence: TGTGCCACCTGGGACAGGCGGAATGGGCATTGGATCAAGACGTTT. Translated: CATWDRRNGHWIKTF.

V and J are TRGV2 and TRGJ1 or TRGJ2. The CDR3 is 15 residues long. Germline CDR1 and CDR2: EGSNGY and YDSYNSKV. With V trimmed by 0 bases and J by 2 bases, 7 bases remained unmatched. The CDR3: CATWDGLRDYYKKLF. The CDR3 DNA reads TGTGCCACCTGGGACGGGCTTAGGGATTATTATAAGAAACTCTTT.

This clone has just a few counts. This chain uses TRGV4 with TRGJ1 or TRGJ2. The CDR3 has 11 amino acids. Germline-derived CDR1 and CDR2 are EGSTGY and YDSYTSSV. The V and J ends lost 5 bases and 8 bases, in that order; junction bases with no gene match: 6. The CDR3 DNA follows: TGTGCCACCTGGGCCGGGGATAAGAAACTCTTT. This encodes CATWAGDKKLF.

V gene TRGV9 combines with J gene TRGJP. The germline V gene encodes CDR1 GITISATS and CDR2 ISYDGTV (reference sequence). There are 16 residues in the CDR3. With V trimmed by 0 bases and J by 7 bases, 3 bases remained unmatched. The CDR3 coding sequence is TGTGCCTTGTGGGAGGTGGAGGAGTTGGGCAAAAAAATCAAGGTATTT. Amino acids: CALWEVEELGKKIKVF.

V and J are TRGV10 and TRGJP1. TRGV10 is flagged as an ORF with uncertain function. The V segment lost 8 bases and the J segment 2 bases; nucleotides outside the gene matches: 12. CDR3 length: 16 residues. CDR3 bases: TGTGCTGCGTGGGATCGAATCGAAACCACTGGTTGGTTCAAGATATTT. This translates into CAAWDRIETTGWFKIF.

Judged by abundance, this clone is hyperexpanded. The rearrangement joins TRGV3 to TRGJP1. With V trimmed by 3 bases and J by 3 bases, 16 bases remained unmatched. The CDR3 runs 18 residues. Germline lookup yields CDR1 VTNTFY and CDR2 YDVSTARD (reference sequence). The CDR3 protein is CATWDSQLRRATGWFKIF. The CDR3 nucleotides are TGTGCCACCTGGGACTCCCAATTGAGGCGGGCCACTGGTTGGTTCAAGATATTT.

This clone is hyperexpanded by share. The chain combines TRGV3 with TRGJ1 or TRGJ2. Looked up from germline, CDR1 is VTNTFY and CDR2 is YDVSTARD (reference sequence). V was clipped by 0 bases and J by 0 bases; unmatched bases: 8. The CDR3 is 16 amino acids. The CDR3 coding sequence is TGTGCCACCTGGGACAGGCGAATTGCGAATTATTATAAGAAACTCTTT. Translating gives CATWDRRIANYYKKLF.

This clone counts as large. A much larger clone sits a single nucleotide away, making a read error possible. The V call is TRGV4, the J call TRGJP1. The length of the CDR3 is 15 residues. The V segment lost 3 bases and the J segment 0 bases; nucleotides outside the gene matches: 4. Germline V gives CDR1 EGSTGY, CDR2 YDSYTSSV. DNA for the CDR3: TGTGCCACCTGGGATCCCAATACCACTGGTTGGTTCAAGATATTT. As protein: CATWDPNTTGWFKIF.

The chain employs TRGV4 and TRGJ1 or TRGJ2. The junction had 0 bases not matched to a gene; V was cut back by 4 bases and J by 0 bases. The germline CDR1 and CDR2 sequences are EGSTGY and YDSYTSSV. The CDR3 totals 12 residues. The CDR3 DNA reads TGTGCCACCTGGGAGAATTATTATAAGAAACTCTTT. It encodes CATWENYYKKLF.

Turning to this clone: The TCRdb protein, from a much larger clone, departs from this DNA's translation at residue 3, likely by read error; the protein shown derives from the DNA. The chain employs TRGV5 and TRGJP2. The CDR3 extends over 14 amino acids. In germline, CDR1 is VINAFY, CDR2 YDVSNSKD. CDR3: CAAWDRRDDWIKTF. The CDR3, as DNA: TGTGCCGCCTGGGACAGGCGGGATGATTGGATCAAGACGTTT.

This clone was recorded a few times. The chain has TRGV10 and TRGJ1 or TRGJ2. Being an ORF, TRGV10 has a function that is uncertain. CDR3 length equals 15 residues. Trimming cost V 8 bases and J 3 bases; bases outside gene matches: 14. The CDR3 DNA follows: TGTGCTGCGTGGGATCCCAACGACTTTTATTATAAGAAACTCTTT. This gives the protein CAAWDPNDFYYKKLF.

Within the sample, this clone is large. V and J are TRGV2 and TRGJP2. The CDR3 has 14 residues. Germline CDR1 EGSNGY, CDR2 YDSYNSKV. With 2 bases clipped from V and 6 bases from J, the junction kept 6 bases outside the gene matches. The DNA for the CDR3 is TGTGCCACCTGGGACGAGGGGGGTGATTGGATCAAGACGTTT. This gives the protein CATWDEGGDWIKTF.

By sample fraction, this clone is large. This sequence joins TRGV3 and TRGJ1 or TRGJ2. CDR1 is VTNTFY, CDR2 YDVSTARD, per germline (reference sequence). CDR3 length equals 16 residues. With V trimmed by 1 base and J by 3 bases, 12 bases remained unmatched. CDR3 in DNA: TGTGCCACCTGGGACAGTGTACACTGCTCTTATTATAAGAAACTCTTT. As protein: CATWDSVHCSYYKKLF.

In its sample, this clone is large. The genes are TRGV2 and TRGJP2. J lost 2 bases, V lost 0 bases, and 3 bases had no gene match. This CDR3 is built from 15 residues. Germline loops: CDR1 EGSNGY, CDR2 YDSYNSKV. The CDR3 DNA reads TGTGCCACCTGGGACGGGCGGAGTAGTGATTGGATCAAGACGTTT. Its protein product is CATWDGRSSDWIKTF.

By share of the sample, this clone is large (0.1 to 1%). The rearrangement joins TRGV2 to TRGJ1 or TRGJ2. This CDR3 region has 13 residues. The junction had 3 bases not matched to a gene; V was cut back by 1 base and J by 3 bases. CDR1 and CDR2 from the germline V gene are EGSNGY and YDSYNSKV. The CDR3 here is CATWDGPYYKKLF. The CDR3, as DNA: TGTGCCACCTGGGACGGCCCTTATTATAAGAAACTCTTT.

About this clone itself: Translating this DNA gives a protein that differs at residue 8 from the TCRdb one, which belongs to a much larger clone; a read error is likely, and the protein shown is this translation. The chain has TRGV9 and TRGJ1 or TRGJ2. With 2 bases clipped from V and 5 bases from J, the junction kept 6 bases outside the gene matches. The CDR3 consists of 13 residues. The germline V gene has CDR1 GITISATS and CDR2 ISYDGTV (reference sequence). For the CDR3, the DNA is TGTGCCTTGTGGGAGGGCCATCATTATAAGAAACTCTTT. It yields the protein CALWEGHHYKKLF.

The chain combines TRGV5 with TRGJ1 or TRGJ2. Germline V CDR1 and CDR2: VINAFY, YDVSNSKD. The CDR3 contains 15 residues. V shed 3 bases, J shed 7 bases, and the junction held 15 bases outside the gene matches. The CDR3 sequence: CATWDWPYDSYKKLF. The CDR3 DNA reads TGTGCCACCTGGGACTGGCCCTACGATAGCTATAAGAAACTCTTT.

The V gene is TRGV2, the J gene TRGJP2. The CDR3 has 16 amino acids. Germline V gives CDR1 EGSNGY, CDR2 YDSYNSKV. J was trimmed by 0 bases and V by 6 bases; bases with no gene match: 10. The CDR3 DNA is TGTGCCACCTGGATCGAAATAAATAGTAGTGATTGGATCAAGACGTTT. Translating gives CATWIEINSSDWIKTF.